Listed below are T cell receptor beta chains from one sample, sequenced in a study of T cells in Graves' hyperthyroidism and ophthalmopathy. TCRdb fed the multiplex PCR reads into MiXCR, producing one record per CDR3 protein. The repertoire holds about 770,000 distinct CDR3 sequences, with over 15% as singletons. The sequencing sample was made of blood. Receptors were obtained from a woman between 45 and 60 years old with Graves' hyperthyroidism that later progressed to Graves' ophthalmopathy. Each CDR3 is given without its conserved first and last residue. D genes are given only for firm matches.

V,D,J,CDR3
TRBV12-3/TRBV12-4,TRBD1,TRBJ1-5,ASTKEGADQPQH
TRBV20-1,-,TRBJ2-1,SAKKEGTNNEQF
TRBV2,-,TRBJ1-3,ASKKEVGSGNTIY
TRBV30,-,TRBJ1-2,AWSFRRSGVHGYT
TRBV7-9,-,TRBJ2-2,AFGQSNTGELF
TRBV12-3/TRBV12-4,-,TRBJ1-4,ASSLTFTSGATNEKLF
TRBV30,-,TRBJ1-3,AWSGQLPSGNTIY
TRBV7-2,-,TRBJ2-3,ASSPGVTDTQY
TRBV12-3/TRBV12-4,-,TRBJ1-3,ASSFAGDGNTIY
TRBV19,-,TRBJ2-1,ASSIPGLLSYNEQF
TRBV7-9,-,TRBJ2-6,ASSLVQADSGANVLT
TRBV6-2/TRBV6-3,-,TRBJ2-1,ASTRRPRQDNEQF
TRBV27,TRBD1,TRBJ2-1,ASSKPGQGSSYNEQF
TRBV20-1,TRBD2,TRBJ2-1,SARDQAGLAYNEQF
TRBV6-5,-,TRBJ1-1,ASSYEGGPEAF
TRBV9,-,TRBJ1-5,ASREGGGQPQH
TRBV12-5,TRBD1,TRBJ2-1,ASGLGADRGSYNEQF
TRBV6-1,-,TRBJ1-5,ATAGGYSNQPQH
TRBV13,-,TRBJ2-2,ASNFSGSPGELF
TRBV5-1,TRBD2,TRBJ2-1,ASRPGGGGATDEQF
TRBV19,TRBD1,TRBJ2-7,ASSVTGVGEQY
TRBV7-9,-,TRBJ1-1,ASSLASTEAF
TRBV6-1,TRBD1,TRBJ2-3,ASSRGLRADTQY
TRBV15,TRBD2,TRBJ2-7,ATSRAGGGGYEQY
TRBV20-1,-,TRBJ2-4,SAPGPRWAKNIQY
TRBV6-6,-,TRBJ1-2,ASSYSAGFGYT
TRBV12-3/TRBV12-4,-,TRBJ1-4,ASSSRGRAGEKLF
TRBV13,-,TRBJ2-5,ASSLRAGTYQETQY
TRBV18,-,TRBJ2-5,ASSPRGTGFQETQY
TRBV18,TRBD1,TRBJ1-5,ASSPTGQGRKPQH
TRBV11-2,-,TRBJ2-5,ASSQQSSLQETQY
TRBV5-8,-,TRBJ2-5,ASRIAFGPGAQY
TRBV11-3,-,TRBJ2-6,ASSFGPSGANVLT
TRBV7-9,-,TRBJ2-2,ASSPVQRLSTGELF
TRBV15,-,TRBJ1-4,ATSRDRGSEKLF
TRBV12-3/TRBV12-4,TRBD1,TRBJ1-2,ASSPTGAPGYT
TRBV6-1,TRBD1,TRBJ1-1,ASSPSRTGNTEAF
TRBV3-1,-,TRBJ1-2,ASSPTGLYDGYT
TRBV18,-,TRBJ1-5,ASSPSFGVGQPQH
TRBV7-3,-,TRBJ1-6,ASSLTRRANSPLH
TRBV25-1,-,TRBJ1-2,ASSGYREGNYGYT
TRBV20-1,-,TRBJ1-5,SARSGLGNQPQH
TRBV2,TRBD1,TRBJ2-2,ASSEKRQGLTGELF
TRBV3-1,-,TRBJ2-1,ASSQGGSGQPYNEQF